One T cell receptor beta chain is described in this entry. Antigen: not known. Profiling relied on immunoSEQ multiplex PCR, and the TCRdb table lists in-frame clones only, not all of them. Among fewer than 90,000 clones listed, about four fifths were seen once. This CDR3 has 18 residues. CDR1 is PRHDT, CDR2 FYEKMQ, per germline (reference sequence). The junction had 11 bases not matched to a gene; V was cut back by 3 bases and J by 0 bases. These data originate in a study of cytomegalovirus exposure and HLA in healthy donors. Study-wide background: The approximately 110 validation repertoires used a platform that matched the one used for the approximately 620 first-cohort repertoires, as a later analysis reported.

Overall study findings and caveats: Reports indicated that the classifier achieved high specificity and sensitivity in diagnosing cytomegalovirus status. Rare TCR sequences dominated, though some public TCRs recurred in many donors. The study designated 150 to 200 TCR beta chains cytomegalovirus-associated.

This clonotype was sampled from a woman between 18 and 30 years old in good health and CMV-seropositive. The specimen was PBMCs. The genes are TRBV13 and TRBJ1-2; 9 positions agree with TRBD1. In DNA, the CDR3 is TGTGCCAGCAGCTTTTCCCATAGGACAGGGGAAGCTAACTATGGCTACACCTTC. Protein product: CASSFSHRTGEANYGYTF.